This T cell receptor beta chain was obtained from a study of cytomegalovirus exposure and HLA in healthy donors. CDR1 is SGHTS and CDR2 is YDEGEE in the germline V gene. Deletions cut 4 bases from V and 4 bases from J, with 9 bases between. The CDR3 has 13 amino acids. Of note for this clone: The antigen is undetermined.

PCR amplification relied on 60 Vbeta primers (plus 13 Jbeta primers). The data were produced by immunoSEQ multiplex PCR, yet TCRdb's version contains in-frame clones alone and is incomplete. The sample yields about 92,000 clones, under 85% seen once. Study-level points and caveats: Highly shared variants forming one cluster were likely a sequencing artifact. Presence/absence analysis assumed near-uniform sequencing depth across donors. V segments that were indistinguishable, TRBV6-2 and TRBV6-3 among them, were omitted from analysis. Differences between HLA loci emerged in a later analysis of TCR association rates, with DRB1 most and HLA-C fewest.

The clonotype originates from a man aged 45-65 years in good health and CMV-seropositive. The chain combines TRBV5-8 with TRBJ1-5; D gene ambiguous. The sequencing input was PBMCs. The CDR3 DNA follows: TGTGCCAGCAGCCTGGCGAGGAATCAGCCCCAGCATTTT. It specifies CASSLARNQPQHF.